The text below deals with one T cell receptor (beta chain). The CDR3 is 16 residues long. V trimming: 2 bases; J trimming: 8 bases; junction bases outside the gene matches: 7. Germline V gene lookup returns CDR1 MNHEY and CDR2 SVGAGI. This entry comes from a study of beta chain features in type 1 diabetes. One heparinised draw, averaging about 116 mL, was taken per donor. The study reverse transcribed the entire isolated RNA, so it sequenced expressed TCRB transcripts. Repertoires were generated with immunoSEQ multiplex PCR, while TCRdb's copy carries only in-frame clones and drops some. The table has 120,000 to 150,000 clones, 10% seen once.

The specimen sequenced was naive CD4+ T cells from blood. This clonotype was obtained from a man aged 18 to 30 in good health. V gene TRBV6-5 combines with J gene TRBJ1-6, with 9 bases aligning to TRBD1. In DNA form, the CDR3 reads TGTGCCAGCAGTTACCGGCCGGGACAGGGCTATTCACCCCTCCACTTT. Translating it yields CASSYRPGQGYSPLHF.